These 19 T cell receptor beta chains came from one sample sequenced in a study of T-cell memory formation after mild COVID-19. Each CDR3 protein is one row after TCRdb ran MiXCR on the 5' RACE reads. The sample comprises 250,000 or so distinct CDR3 sequences, over 8.5% of which are singletons, and roughly a fifth rests with the top ten. The sequenced sample consisted of PBMCs or a T cell subset sorted from them (not recorded which). Receptor source: a man aged 18 to 30 who had mild COVID-19 (a few samples of this study predate the infection). Cell type and time point are not known.

V and J are TRBV28 and TRBJ2-1; TRBD1 matches 7 bases. The V and J ends lost 7 bases and 8 bases, in that order; junction bases with no gene match: 11. Germline loops: CDR1 MDHEN, CDR2 SYDVKM. The CDR3 runs to 14 residues. This CDR3 is CASTIQGVNYEQFF. The DNA for the CDR3 is TGTGCCAGCACCATCCAGGGGGTGAATTATGAGCAGTTCTTC.

This rearrangement joins TRBV7-9 to TRBJ2-4; no reliable D call. The V end was cut by 5 bases, the J end by 4 bases, with 9 bases between. The CDR3 contains 13 residues. Germline lookup yields CDR1 SEHNR and CDR2 FQNEAQ (reference sequence). CDR3 nucleotides: TGTGCCAGCAGCCCCTATGAGAAAAACATTCAGTACTTC. Amino acids: CASSPYEKNIQYF.

This clonotype was counted a few times. V usage is TRBV9 and J usage is TRBJ1-1; D is possibly TRBD1 (6 bases). The CDR3 is 16 residues long. The V end lost 3 bases, the J end lost 5 bases, and 20 bases lay between the germline ends. CDR1 is SGDLS and CDR2 is YYNGEE in the germline V gene. This CDR3 is CASSEGLSGARTEAFF. CDR3 nucleotide sequence: TGTGCCAGCAGCGAGGGTTTATCGGGGGCGCGAACTGAAGCTTTCTTT.

This clonotype was seen a few times. V and J are TRBV11-2 and TRBJ2-1; TRBD1 might be the D (5 bases). Germline CDR1 and CDR2: SGHAT and FQNNGV. The length of the CDR3 is 15 residues. Trimming left V 5 bases short and J 6 bases short, with 17 bases between. The CDR3: CASSATGAESNEQFF. The DNA for the CDR3 is TGTGCCAGCAGCGCAACAGGAGCTGAATCCAATGAGCAGTTCTTC.

This CDR3 is CASSYSSRGHNEQFF. The CDR3 coding sequence is TGTGCCAGCAGTTACTCGAGCAGGGGACACAATGAGCAGTTCTTC. This chain joins TRBV6-5 and TRBJ2-1, with D possibly TRBD1 on 6 matching bases. The CDR3 spans 15 residues. Germline lookup yields CDR1 MNHEY and CDR2 SVGAGI. Trimming stripped 0 bases from V and 5 bases from J, with 11 bases between.

The gene calls are TRBV23-1 and TRBJ1-1, with TRBD1 matching over 7 bases. TRBV23-1 is noted as an ORF with a role that remains uncertain. The CDR3 runs 12 residues. V dropped 2 bases and J dropped 10; count of bases not matched to a gene: 4. The CDR3 reads CASSQRGRGAFF. CDR3 sequence (DNA): TGCGCCAGCAGTCAAAGGGGGCGAGGAGCTTTCTTT.

The table lists this clonotype with a few counts. V and J are TRBV30 and TRBJ2-5; D gene ambiguous. Germline V gene sequence: CDR1 GTSNPN, CDR2 SVGIG (reference sequence). V shed 1 base and J shed 5 bases, with 8 bases lying between them. The CDR3 totals 12 residues. Written as DNA, the CDR3 is TGTGCCTGGAGTGGTTTCGGGGAGACCCAGTACTTC. Its protein product is CAWSGFGETQYF.

The gene calls are TRBV7-2 and TRBJ2-2; a possible D gene is TRBD2 (5 bases). Germline CDR1 SGHTA, CDR2 FQGNSA. The V gene lost 5 bases and the J gene lost 0 bases, with 10 bases spanning the gap. The CDR3 is made up of 15 amino acids. CDR3 amino acids: CASSTRRSNTGELFF. The CDR3, as DNA: TGTGCCAGCAGCACGCGGAGGTCGAACACCGGGGAGCTGTTTTTT.

The CDR3 protein is CASSPRDSEETQYF. CDR3 coding DNA: TGTGCCAGCAGCCCCCGGGACTCCGAGGAGACCCAGTACTTC. This rearrangement joins TRBV7-9 to TRBJ2-5, with a possible D match to TRBD2 (6 bases). Germline V gene sequence: CDR1 SEHNR, CDR2 FQNEAQ (reference sequence). V was pared by 5 bases and J by 5 bases, with 15 bases between. This CDR3 contains 14 residues.

Only a few counts were recorded for this clonotype. The chain joins TRBV11-2 to TRBJ2-3; D uncertain. Germline loops: CDR1 SGHAT, CDR2 FQNNGV. The CDR3 is 14 residues long. The germline V and J ends were trimmed by 5 bases and 0 bases, with 9 bases remaining between them. The CDR3 loop reads CASSQYPSTDTQYF. The CDR3 nucleotides are TGTGCCAGCAGCCAGTACCCTAGCACAGATACGCAGTATTTT.

The chain recombines TRBV3-1 with TRBJ2-7; D unresolved. The CDR3 is 13 residues long. The germline V and J ends were trimmed by 1 base and 3 bases, with 7 bases remaining between them. CDR1 is LGHDT and CDR2 is YNNKEL in the germline V gene (reference sequence). CDR3 protein: CASSQVAHYEQYF. CDR3 DNA: TGTGCCAGCAGCCAAGTGGCGCACTACGAGCAGTACTTC.

The chain combines TRBV6-5 with TRBJ2-3; D is unclear. CDR1 and CDR2 (germline): MNHEY, SVGAGI. The CDR3 spans 13 residues. V was cut by 5 bases and J by 5 bases, with 11 bases left in between. CDR3 loop: CASSLKTGDTQYF. In DNA form, the CDR3 reads TGTGCCAGCAGTCTAAAAACCGGAGATACGCAGTATTTT.

This clonotype was seen a few times. The chain has TRBV24-1 and TRBJ2-3, with TRBD1 identical over 10 bases. This CDR3 comprises 17 residues. Losses at the gene ends were 2 bases for V and 2 bases for J; bases not matched to a gene: 6. CDR1 KGHDR and CDR2 SFDVKD come from the germline V gene. The CDR3 is CATSDSGTGALTDTQYF. The DNA of the CDR3 is TGTGCCACCAGTGATTCCGGGACAGGGGCACTCACAGATACGCAGTATTTT.

The table lists this clonotype with a few counts. This chain connects TRBV2 to TRBJ2-7, with D possibly being TRBD1 or TRBD2 (5 bases each). This CDR3 is built from 13 residues. Germline CDR1 and CDR2: SNHLY and FYNNEI. V was pared by 8 bases and J by 11 bases, with 22 bases between. Here the CDR3 DNA reads TGTGCCAGCGAATGGGACGCAACGGTTCAGGAGTACTTC. It translates to CASEWDATVQEYF.

This clonotype was counted only a few times. This sequence joins TRBV12-3 or TRBV12-4 and TRBJ1-5, with D possibly being TRBD1 (6 bases). The CDR3 spans 15 residues. V lost 5 bases and J 5 bases, leaving 16 bases between the germline ends. The CDR3 nucleotides are TGTGCCAGCAGTCCCCGGGGCAGGGGCGATCAGCCCCAGCATTTT. Translating gives CASSPRGRGDQPQHF.

This clonotype showed up just a few times. The V call is TRBV4-1, the J call TRBJ2-7; D ambiguous. Trimming took 2 bases from V and 6 from J, leaving 11 bases between them. The CDR3 loop spans 13 amino acids. CDR1 is MGHRA, CDR2 YSYEKL, per germline. The CDR3 nucleotides are TGCGCCAGCAGCCAACTCCACGACGGCGAGCAGTACGTC. This codes for CASSQLHDGEQYV.

The chain has TRBV5-6 and TRBJ1-1, with D perhaps TRBD1 (5 bases). Trimming left V 4 bases short and J 3 bases short, with 16 bases between. Germline-derived CDR1 and CDR2 are SGHDT and YYEEEE. This CDR3 comprises 15 residues. This chain's CDR3 is CASSPLVRADTEAFF. The CDR3 DNA is TGTGCCAGCAGCCCGCTCGTCAGGGCGGACACTGAAGCTTTCTTT.

This clonotype showed up many times. V gene TRBV25-1 combines with J gene TRBJ1-2; D might be TRBD1 (5 bases). Trimming removed 8 bases from V and 7 bases from J, with 23 bases in between. Germline loops: CDR1 MGHDK, CDR2 SYGVNS. The CDR3 extends over 15 amino acids. CDR3 region: CASVLSTVVRGGYTF. Written as DNA, the CDR3 is TGTGCCAGCGTCCTCTCCACCGTTGTGAGGGGTGGCTACACCTTC.

This clonotype was counted only a few times. The V and J genes are TRBV20-1 and TRBJ2-3, with D hard to call. V lost 0 bases and J 6 bases, leaving 4 bases between the germline ends. Germline values: CDR1 DFQATT, CDR2 SNEGSKA (reference sequence). This CDR3 is built from 11 residues. DNA for the CDR3: TGCAGTGCTAGAGAGGTGGATACGCAGTATTTT. Residues: CSAREVDTQYF.